This is a list of T cell receptor beta chains from one sample in a study of blood T cell repertoires in COVID-19. Profiling relied on immunoSEQ multiplex PCR, and the TCRdb table lists in-frame clones only, not all of them. The data show more than 150,000 clones, approximately 79% seen once. Material for sequencing was peripheral blood. These receptors originate from a man between 60 and 70 years old with active or convalescent COVID-19. CDR3s include the opening cysteine and the closing phenylalanine or tryptophan. The D gene is left open where the match is weak. Clone size is stated in some rows and not others, as once, few, many or a class when expanded.

abundance: .
j_gene: TRBJ2-3
v_gene: TRBV5-1
d_gene: .
CDR3aa: CATGSSTDTQYF
CDR3nt: TGCGCCACAGGATCTAGCACAGATACGCAGTATTTT

abundance: .
j_gene: TRBJ1-1
v_gene: TRBV5-1
d_gene: .
CDR3aa: CASSLKGRDTEAFF
CDR3nt: TGCGCCAGCAGCTTGAAAGGCAGGGACACTGAAGCTTTCTTT

abundance: .
j_gene: TRBJ2-7
v_gene: TRBV4-2
d_gene: TRBD2
CDR3aa: CASSDPATSHFWQYF
CDR3nt: TGTGCCAGCAGCGACCCCGCGACTAGCCACTTCTGGCAGTACTTC

abundance: once
j_gene: TRBJ2-7
v_gene: TRBV5-4
d_gene: TRBD1
CDR3aa: CASSPRQGRYEQYF
CDR3nt: TGTGCCAGCAGCCCACGACAGGGAAGGTACGAGCAGTACTTC

abundance: .
j_gene: TRBJ1-5
v_gene: TRBV19
d_gene: .
CDR3aa: CASTQRGGGQPQHF
CDR3nt: TGTGCCAGTACCCAGAGGGGGGGCGGCCAGCCCCAGCATTTT

abundance: .
j_gene: TRBJ1-6
v_gene: TRBV5-1
d_gene: .
CDR3aa: CASSLAREDSPLHF
CDR3nt: TGCGCCAGCAGCTTGGCCAGGGAGGATTCACCCCTCCACTTT

abundance: .
j_gene: TRBJ2-3
v_gene: TRBV4-3
d_gene: .
CDR3aa: CASSQDPGETQYF
CDR3nt: TGCGCCAGCAGCCAAGATCCGGGGGAGACGCAGTATTTT

abundance: .
j_gene: TRBJ1-4
v_gene: TRBV7-8
d_gene: .
CDR3aa: CASSPPGGGLQEKLFF
CDR3nt: TGTGCCAGCAGCCCTCCAGGCGGGGGTTTACAGGAAAAACTGTTTTTT

abundance: .
j_gene: TRBJ1-1
v_gene: TRBV28
d_gene: .
CDR3aa: CASSLQGLNTEAFF
CDR3nt: TGTGCCAGCAGTTTACAGGGCTTGAACACTGAAGCTTTCTTT

abundance: once
j_gene: TRBJ1-1
v_gene: TRBV19
d_gene: .
CDR3aa: CASSSPQGYEVNTEAFF
CDR3nt: TGTGCCAGTAGTTCCCCCCAGGGATATGAGGTCAATACTGAAGCTTTCTTT

abundance: .
j_gene: TRBJ2-7
v_gene: TRBV7-9
d_gene: .
CDR3aa: CASSLSAVASYEQYF
CDR3nt: TGTGCCAGCAGCTTAAGTGCGGTAGCCTCCTACGAGCAGTACTTC

abundance: .
j_gene: TRBJ2-7
v_gene: TRBV4-1
d_gene: TRBD2
CDR3aa: CASSPRTSGPTSYEQYF
CDR3nt: TGCGCCAGCAGCCCGCGGACTAGCGGGCCTACCTCCTACGAGCAGTACTTC

abundance: once
j_gene: TRBJ2-7
v_gene: TRBV3-1/TRBV3-2
d_gene: TRBD1
CDR3aa: CASSQAGGEQYF
CDR3nt: TGTGCCAGCAGCCAAGCAGGGGGAGAGCAGTACTTC

abundance: .
j_gene: TRBJ2-3
v_gene: TRBV28
d_gene: .
CDR3aa: CASSPLGGDPTDTQYF
CDR3nt: TGTGCCAGCAGTCCGCTAGGGGGAGACCCCACAGATACGCAGTATTTT

abundance: once
j_gene: TRBJ2-5
v_gene: TRBV14
d_gene: .
CDR3aa: CASSPGQFLTETQYF
CDR3nt: TGTGCCAGCAGCCCCGGACAGTTCCTGACAGAGACCCAGTACTTC

abundance: .
j_gene: TRBJ1-6
v_gene: TRBV15
d_gene: .
CDR3aa: CATSRPSTYNSPLHF
CDR3nt: TGTGCCACCAGCAGACCCAGTACCTATAATTCACCCCTCCACTTT

abundance: .
j_gene: TRBJ1-2
v_gene: TRBV6-2/TRBV6-3
d_gene: .
CDR3aa: CASSSELYGYTF
CDR3nt: TGTGCCAGCAGTTCTGAACTCTATGGCTACACCTTC

abundance: .
j_gene: TRBJ2-7
v_gene: TRBV28
d_gene: .
CDR3aa: CASSLPSRDYEQYF
CDR3nt: TGTGCCAGCAGTCTTCCTTCACGGGACTACGAGCAGTACTTC

abundance: .
j_gene: TRBJ1-1
v_gene: TRBV21-1
d_gene: .
CDR3aa: CASRFPRTEAFF
CDR3nt: TGTGCCAGCAGGTTTCCACGGACTGAAGCTTTCTTT

abundance: .
j_gene: TRBJ1-2
v_gene: TRBV9
d_gene: TRBD1
CDR3aa: CASSVGGQGVDYGYTF
CDR3nt: TGTGCCAGCAGCGTAGGTGGGCAGGGGGTGGACTATGGCTACACCTTC

abundance: .
j_gene: TRBJ2-3
v_gene: TRBV7-3
d_gene: .
CDR3aa: CASQEGHRVTDTQYF
CDR3nt: TGTGCCAGCCAGGAGGGCCATCGTGTCACAGATACGCAGTATTTT

abundance: .
j_gene: TRBJ1-5
v_gene: TRBV6-1
d_gene: .
CDR3aa: CASSEAPRGYQPQHF
CDR3nt: TGTGCCAGCAGTGAAGCCCCCAGGGGTTATCAGCCCCAGCATTTT

abundance: .
j_gene: TRBJ2-5
v_gene: TRBV29-1
d_gene: TRBD2
CDR3aa: CSAAPPGLASLIQETQYF
CDR3nt: TGCAGCGCCGCTCCACCGGGACTAGCGTCCTTGATTCAAGAGACCCAGTACTTC

abundance: .
j_gene: TRBJ1-5
v_gene: TRBV30
d_gene: .
CDR3aa: CAWSVQQGNQPQHF
CDR3nt: TGTGCCTGGAGTGTACAACAGGGCAATCAGCCCCAGCATTTT

abundance: .
j_gene: TRBJ2-2
v_gene: TRBV19
d_gene: .
CDR3aa: CASSRVEGPTGELFF
CDR3nt: TGTGCCAGTAGTAGGGTGGAGGGTCCCACCGGGGAGCTGTTTTTT

abundance: .
j_gene: TRBJ2-7
v_gene: TRBV5-5
d_gene: .
CDR3aa: CASSSLTGSYEQYF
CDR3nt: TGTGCCAGCAGCTCTCTAACAGGCTCCTACGAGCAGTACTTC

abundance: once
j_gene: TRBJ2-1
v_gene: TRBV4-1
d_gene: TRBD2
CDR3aa: CASSRQPGLAGDNEQFF
CDR3nt: TGCGCCAGCAGCCGCCAACCGGGACTAGCGGGAGACAATGAGCAGTTCTTC

abundance: .
j_gene: TRBJ1-1
v_gene: TRBV10-3
d_gene: .
CDR3aa: CAISSRAEAFF
CDR3nt: TGTGCCATCAGTTCTCGGGCTGAAGCTTTCTTT

abundance: .
j_gene: TRBJ1-1
v_gene: TRBV6-2/TRBV6-3
d_gene: TRBD1
CDR3aa: CASSTRQGEKKAFF
CDR3nt: TGTGCCAGCAGTACACGACAGGGGGAGAAGAAAGCTTTCTTT

abundance: .
j_gene: TRBJ2-2
v_gene: TRBV4-3
d_gene: TRBD2
CDR3aa: CASSPRASGVTGELFF
CDR3nt: TGCGCCAGCAGTCCACGGGCTAGCGGGGTCACCGGGGAGCTGTTTTTT

abundance: .
j_gene: TRBJ2-7
v_gene: TRBV11-3
d_gene: .
CDR3aa: CASSGRDTYEQYF
CDR3nt: TGTGCCAGCAGCGGCCGGGACACCTACGAGCAGTACTTC

abundance: .
j_gene: TRBJ1-2
v_gene: TRBV12-2
d_gene: .
CDR3aa: CASRLLRQGTYGYTF
CDR3nt: TGTGCAAGTCGCTTATTGCGACAGGGTACCTATGGCTACACCTTC

abundance: .
j_gene: TRBJ2-7
v_gene: TRBV4-1
d_gene: .
CDR3aa: CASSQVLPGADEQYF
CDR3nt: TGCGCCAGCAGCCAAGTCCTCCCGGGAGCGGACGAGCAGTACTTC

abundance: .
j_gene: TRBJ2-1
v_gene: TRBV5-1
d_gene: TRBD2
CDR3aa: CASSRGGSGNNEQFF
CDR3nt: TGCGCCAGCAGCAGGGGCGGGAGCGGAAACAATGAGCAGTTCTTC

abundance: .
j_gene: TRBJ2-3
v_gene: TRBV7-9
d_gene: TRBD2
CDR3aa: CASSSPSGRVTDTQYF
CDR3nt: TGTGCCAGCAGCTCTCCTAGCGGGAGAGTGACAGATACGCAGTATTTT

abundance: .
j_gene: TRBJ2-7
v_gene: TRBV7-6
d_gene: .
CDR3aa: CASSLAHGSSYEQYF
CDR3nt: TGTGCCAGCAGCTTAGCCCACGGGAGCTCCTACGAGCAGTACTTC

abundance: .
j_gene: TRBJ2-2
v_gene: TRBV5-1
d_gene: .
CDR3aa: CASSLVSSPNTGELFF
CDR3nt: TGCGCCAGCAGCTTGGTTTCATCCCCGAACACCGGGGAGCTGTTTTTT

abundance: few
j_gene: TRBJ2-1
v_gene: TRBV28
d_gene: .
CDR3aa: CASSRRRGSYNEQFF
CDR3nt: TGTGCCAGCAGCCGTAGGCGGGGTTCCTACAATGAGCAGTTCTTC

abundance: .
j_gene: TRBJ2-1
v_gene: TRBV7-2
d_gene: .
CDR3aa: CASSYSREDNEQFF
CDR3nt: TGTGCCAGCAGCTATTCCAGGGAGGACAATGAGCAGTTCTTC

abundance: .
j_gene: TRBJ1-1
v_gene: TRBV14
d_gene: .
CDR3aa: CASSQDRLLGTFF
CDR3nt: TGTGCCAGCAGCCAGGATAGACTCCTAGGAACTTTCTTT

abundance: .
j_gene: TRBJ2-1
v_gene: TRBV18
d_gene: TRBD1
CDR3aa: CASSLGQGDEQFF
CDR3nt: TGTGCCAGCTCTCTCGGACAGGGGGATGAGCAGTTCTTC

abundance: once
j_gene: TRBJ2-6
v_gene: TRBV7-3
d_gene: .
CDR3aa: CASSPQTTGSGANVLTF
CDR3nt: TGTGCCAGCAGCCCCCAAACTACAGGGTCTGGGGCCAACGTCCTGACTTTC

abundance: .
j_gene: TRBJ2-2
v_gene: TRBV29-1
d_gene: TRBD2
CDR3aa: CSVERLAGAGELFF
CDR3nt: TGCAGCGTTGAACGGCTAGCGGGTGCCGGGGAGCTGTTTTTT